Listed below are T cell receptor beta chains from one sample, sequenced in a study of T cells in narcolepsy. Generated by immunoSEQ multiplex PCR, the TCRdb table keeps only in-frame clones and is missing some. The sample carries around 39,000 clones, around 85% recorded once. Sequences were obtained from CD45RA- memory CD4+ T cells from PBMCs. Every receptor here comes from a human donor with narcolepsy. The CDR3 runs from the conserved cysteine through the conserved F or W. A D gene is named only where the DNA matches it firmly. Not all rows give a size; the values are once, few, many and, for expanded clones, a class.

J: TRBJ2-7
size: .
D: .
V: TRBV9
DNA: TGTGCCAGCAGCGACGGGCCACGGAGCTCCTACGAGCAGTACTTC
CDR3: CASSDGPRSSYEQYF

J: TRBJ1-2
size: .
D: TRBD1
V: TRBV5-4
DNA: TGTGCCAGCAGCTTGGATCTGGGTCGACAGGGGGCCAATGGCTACACCTTC
CDR3: CASSLDLGRQGANGYTF

J: TRBJ2-3
size: .
D: .
V: TRBV19
DNA: TGTGCCAGTAGTAGTCCACAGTTCACAGATACGCAGTATTTT
CDR3: CASSSPQFTDTQYF

J: TRBJ1-1
size: .
D: .
V: TRBV5-1
DNA: TGCGCCAGCAGCCTAGAACTAGACAGGCCCCCGGCTTTCTTT
CDR3: CASSLELDRPPAFF

J: TRBJ1-6
size: .
D: .
V: TRBV23-1
DNA: TGCGCCAGCAGTCAAGGGGTGAAGGGGGGAGTACCCTGGCCACCCCTCCACTTT
CDR3: CASSQGVKGGVPWPPLHF

J: TRBJ1-2
size: .
D: .
V: TRBV19
DNA: TGTGCCAGTAGTATATTGGACAGTGGCCACACCTTC
CDR3: CASSILDSGHTF

J: TRBJ2-1
size: .
D: .
V: TRBV2
DNA: TGTGCCAGCAGTGACTTTTCGGGGGCTGAGCAGTTCTTC
CDR3: CASSDFSGAEQFF

J: TRBJ1-1
size: once
D: .
V: TRBV5-6
DNA: TGTGCCAGCAGCTTGAGCTCTGAAGCTTTCTTT
CDR3: CASSLSSEAFF

J: TRBJ1-2
size: .
D: .
V: TRBV4-3
DNA: TGCGCCAGCAGCCGATCGGTTGACTATGGCTACACCTTC
CDR3: CASSRSVDYGYTF

J: TRBJ2-7
size: .
D: .
V: TRBV6-1
DNA: TGTGCCATTCAGGGAGACTTTACCTACGAGCAGTACTTC
CDR3: CAIQGDFTYEQYF

J: TRBJ2-5
size: .
D: .
V: TRBV2
DNA: TGTGCCAGCAGTGAAAGTAAGGGTTGGAACGGGGAGACCCAGTACTTC
CDR3: CASSESKGWNGETQYF

J: TRBJ2-7
size: few
D: TRBD1
V: TRBV5-6
DNA: TGTGCCAGCAGCCGACAGGGGGCAGGCTACGAGCAGTACTTC
CDR3: CASSRQGAGYEQYF

J: TRBJ1-2
size: .
D: .
V: TRBV29-1
DNA: TGCAGCGTTGAAGCGGGCGGAGGCTACACCTTC
CDR3: CSVEAGGGYTF

J: TRBJ2-2
size: .
D: TRBD1
V: TRBV6-6
DNA: TGTGCCTCCTACATACAGGGGGGAGCCACCGGGGAGCTGTTTTTT
CDR3: CASYIQGGATGELFF